This T cell receptor (beta chain) was identified during a study of T cells and copy number aberrations in small-cell lung cancer (dated by TCRdb to the early 2020s). Background for the entire study: To relate T cell metrics to mutations and copy number aberrations, the same tumor regions underwent both TCR repertoire sequencing and whole-exome sequencing. Tumor TCR data existed for approximately 17 patients, and 14 to 15 patients had TCR data from both tumor tissue and normal tissue. Study-wide findings and limitations: Tumors had lower T-cell density, richness and clonality than adjacent lung tissue, but the difference in density was not significant. All specimens consisted of formalin-fixed paraffin-embedded tissue, which is known to introduce sequencing artifacts. Because surgical resection is uncommon in small-cell lung cancer, the study was limited by a small sample size, and the findings need validation.

Using multiplexed V- and J-gene primers, the immunoSEQ hsTCRB Kit amplified TCR-beta CDR3 regions from genomic DNA. Unique DNA barcodes were added in a second PCR, and the samples were pooled together with one negative control and one positive control. Sequencing of the pooled TCR-beta libraries was performed on an Illumina MiSeq using a 150-cycle paired-end protocol. The authors processed their data as follows. Adaptive Biotechnologies processed the raw sequencing data into a report containing normalized, annotated TCR-beta repertoires. To compute T-cell density, TCR-beta templates were normalized to usable DNA, with usable DNA estimated through amplification of housekeeping genes. Richness was the count of unique rearrangements, and clonality was defined as 1 minus Pielou's evenness. In TCRdb, the immuneACCESS table is reduced to in-frame sequences with V and J assigned. These tables do not hold every clone; where another copy was compared, an unresolved V gene accounts for under half, and the others remain unexplained. That table furnishes V, J and clone size, whereas the DNA furnished D and trimming. This sample gives about 2,900 clones in total; 90% of them show up just once. The top ten clonotypes cover about 4.4% of the sample.

A remark on this clone: Its antigen remains unidentified. Per-base qualities were not stored, and no clone one base away is much larger.

The donors were limited-stage small-cell lung cancer patients whose surgical resection took place in Hangzhou, China, between the late 2000s and the early 2020s. Every donor went straight to surgery with no preoperative chemotherapy or radiotherapy, and no donor was given immunotherapy either before or after surgery. All 20 or so patients in the sequenced cohort were identified as smokers or heavy second-hand smokers. Adjacent normal lung was taken at least 2 cm away from the tumor margin, and two pathologists confirmed by morphology that the adjacent normal lung was free of malignant cells. Multi-region TCR-beta sequencing of resected limited-stage small-cell lung cancers and of tumor-adjacent lung tissue was performed to characterize T cell repertoire heterogeneity. The AllPrep DNA/RNA FFPE Kit (Qiagen) was used to extract genomic DNA from the FFPE tissue. Sequencing was carried out using normal tissue next to the tumor. The receptor was derived from a man between 50 and 59 years old with small cell lung cancer.

This receptor carries the CDR3 CASSFDANTEAFF. The DNA is TGTGCCAGCAGTTTTGACGCGAACACTGAAGCTTTCTTT. The chain is made from TRBV6-5 and TRBJ1-1, with no confidently assigned D gene. The CDR3 spans 13 residues, from the cysteine through the phenylalanine. The read is trimmed to its CDR3 DNA, 39 bases read in frame from base 1. The germline V gene specifies MNHEY as CDR1 and SVGAGI as CDR2. The germline ends are 7 bases apart after V is trimmed by 4 bases and J by 1 base.